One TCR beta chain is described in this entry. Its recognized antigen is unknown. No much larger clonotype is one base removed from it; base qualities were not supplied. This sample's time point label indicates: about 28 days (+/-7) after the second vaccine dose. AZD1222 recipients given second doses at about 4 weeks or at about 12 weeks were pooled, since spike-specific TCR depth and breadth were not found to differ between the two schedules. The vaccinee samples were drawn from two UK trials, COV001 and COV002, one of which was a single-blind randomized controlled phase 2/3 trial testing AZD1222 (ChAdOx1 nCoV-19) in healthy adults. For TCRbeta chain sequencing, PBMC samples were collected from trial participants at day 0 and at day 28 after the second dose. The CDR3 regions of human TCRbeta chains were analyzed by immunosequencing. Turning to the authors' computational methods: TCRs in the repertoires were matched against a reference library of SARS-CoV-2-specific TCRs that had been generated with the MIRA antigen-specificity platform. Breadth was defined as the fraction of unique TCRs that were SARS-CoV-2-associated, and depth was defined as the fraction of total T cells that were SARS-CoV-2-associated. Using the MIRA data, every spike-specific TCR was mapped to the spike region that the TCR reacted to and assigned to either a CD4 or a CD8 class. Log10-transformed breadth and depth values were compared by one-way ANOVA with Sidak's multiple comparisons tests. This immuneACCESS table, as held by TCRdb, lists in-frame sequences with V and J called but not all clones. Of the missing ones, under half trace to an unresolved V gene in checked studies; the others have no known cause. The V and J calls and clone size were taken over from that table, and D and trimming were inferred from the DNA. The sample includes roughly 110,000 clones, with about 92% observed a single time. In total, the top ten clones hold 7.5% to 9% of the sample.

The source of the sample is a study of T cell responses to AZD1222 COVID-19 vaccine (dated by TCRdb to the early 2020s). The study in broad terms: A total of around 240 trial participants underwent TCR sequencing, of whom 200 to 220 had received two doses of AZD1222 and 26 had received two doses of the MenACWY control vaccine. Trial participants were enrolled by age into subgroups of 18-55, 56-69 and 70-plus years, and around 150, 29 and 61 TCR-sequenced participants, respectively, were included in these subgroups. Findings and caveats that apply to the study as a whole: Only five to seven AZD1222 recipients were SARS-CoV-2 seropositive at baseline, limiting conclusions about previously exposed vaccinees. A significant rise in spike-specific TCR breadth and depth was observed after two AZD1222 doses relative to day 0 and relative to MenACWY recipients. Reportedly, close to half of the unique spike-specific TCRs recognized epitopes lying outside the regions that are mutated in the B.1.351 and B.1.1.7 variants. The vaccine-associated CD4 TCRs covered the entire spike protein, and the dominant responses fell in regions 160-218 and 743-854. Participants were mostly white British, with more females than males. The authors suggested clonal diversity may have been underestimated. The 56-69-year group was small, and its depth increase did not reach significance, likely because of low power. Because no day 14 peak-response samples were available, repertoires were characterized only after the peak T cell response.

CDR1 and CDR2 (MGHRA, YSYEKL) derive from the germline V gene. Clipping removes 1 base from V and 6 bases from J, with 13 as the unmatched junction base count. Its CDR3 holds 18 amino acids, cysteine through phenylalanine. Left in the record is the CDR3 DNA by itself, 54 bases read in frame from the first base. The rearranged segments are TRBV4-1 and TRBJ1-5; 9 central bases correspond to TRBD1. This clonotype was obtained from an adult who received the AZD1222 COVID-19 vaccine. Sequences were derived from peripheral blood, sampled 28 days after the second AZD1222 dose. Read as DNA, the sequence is TGCGCCAGCAGCCAAGGGGGGACCGGGACAGGGTGGGTTCAGCCCCAGCATTTT. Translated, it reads CASSQGGTGTGWVQPQHF.